Below, 9 T cell receptor beta chains from the same sample are listed, as sequenced in a study of blood T cell repertoires in COVID-19. The protocol was immunoSEQ multiplex PCR, while the TCRdb copy is restricted to in-frame clones and leaves out a portion. There are approximately 300,000 clones in the sample; just over 85% occur only once, and about 10% lies in the top ten. The material sequenced was PBMCs or T cells enriched from blood (not recorded which). Receptors originate from a young woman who had recovered from COVID-19.

The rearrangement uses TRBV14 and TRBJ1-2; 8 bases line up with TRBD1. The CDR3 is 14 residues long. J was trimmed by 5 bases and V by 4 bases; bases with no gene match: 6. CDR1 is SGHDN and CDR2 is FVKESK in the germline V gene. The CDR3 DNA follows: TGTGCCAGCAGCCCGCCAGGGGGCGGGTATGGCTACACCTTC. Its protein product is CASSPPGGGYGYTF.

The rearrangement links TRBV7-6 to TRBJ1-6; weak D call: TRBD1 (5 bases). Trimming cost V 5 bases and J 6 bases, with 17 bases left between them. Germline V gene sequence: CDR1 SGHVS, CDR2 FNYEAQ. This CDR3 is built from 16 residues. This chain's CDR3 is CASSPRGEASNSPLHF. CDR3 coding DNA: TGTGCCAGCAGCCCGCGGGGGGAGGCTTCTAATTCACCCCTCCACTTT.

This clone was observed many times. The chain carries TRBV12-3 or TRBV12-4 and TRBJ2-2; D is ambiguous. The CDR3 spans 13 residues. Trimming took 6 bases from V and 0 from J, leaving 5 bases between them. The DNA for the CDR3 is TGTGCCAGCAGACAAGCGAACACCGGGGAGCTGTTTTTT. Residues: CASRQANTGELFF.

The chain is built from TRBV11-2 and TRBJ1-2; D is possibly TRBD1 (5 bases). V dropped 6 bases and J dropped 4 bases, with 9 bases sitting between them. The CDR3 covers 12 residues. Germline assignment: CDR1 SGHAT and CDR2 FQNNGV. The CDR3 DNA follows: TGTGCCAGCAGTGGGGGGGGCTATGGCTACACCTTC. This translates into CASSGGGYGYTF.

The chain employs TRBV19 and TRBJ2-5; D is possibly TRBD2 (6 bases). The CDR3 runs to 13 residues. Germline V gene lookup returns CDR1 LNHDA and CDR2 SQIVND (reference sequence). The germline V and J ends were trimmed by 7 bases and 3 bases, with 12 bases remaining between them. The CDR3 nucleotides are TGTGCCAGTACTCCCGGAGGGGAAGAGACCCAGTACTTC. Translation: CASTPGGEETQYF.

In this sample, this clone turned up a few times. The chain has TRBV9 and TRBJ2-1, with a tentative D call TRBD2 (5 bases). V lost 2 bases and J 10 bases, leaving 10 bases between the germline ends. The CDR3 extends over 12 amino acids. The germline gives CDR1 SGDLS, CDR2 YYNGEE. CDR3 loop: CASSVGTGEQFF. The CDR3, as DNA: TGTGCCAGCAGCGTCGGTACGGGAGAGCAGTTCTTC.

V and J are TRBV7-2 and TRBJ1-2; D unresolved. The CDR3 contains 15 residues. V was cut by 1 base and J by 4 bases, with 13 bases left in between. Germline loops: CDR1 SGHTA, CDR2 FQGNSA. The CDR3 bases are TGTGCCAGCAGCTTAGTGGAGGGAGTGGTCTATGGCTACACCTTC. This translates into CASSLVEGVVYGYTF.

V and J are TRBV4-1 and TRBJ1-2; 10 positions agree with TRBD1. CDR1 MGHRA and CDR2 YSYEKL come from the germline V gene. V lost 6 bases and J lost 7; bases outside the gene matches: 2. The CDR3 length is 12 residues. CDR3 nucleotide sequence: TGCGCCAGCAGGACAGGGGGCGGTGGCTACACCTTC. Translating gives CASRTGGGGYTF.

For the CDR3, the DNA is TGTGCCACCAGTGATTTGAAGGCGGGCTCCTACAATGAGCAGTTCTTC. Protein product: CATSDLKAGSYNEQFF. The rearrangement uses TRBV24-1 and TRBJ2-1; perhaps TRBD2 as D (5 bases). The germline V gene has CDR1 KGHDR and CDR2 SFDVKD. The CDR3 sequence is 16 residues long. Deletions cut 0 bases from V and 0 bases from J, with 8 bases between.